This T cell receptor beta chain is drawn from a study of human T cells and chemical hapten exposure. The overall study: Application of 0.01% DPC to the upper back was done by patch test, with a reading at 6 days.

TCRdb processed the RACE reads anew with MiXCR; each CDR3 protein has one entry. The sample consists of fewer than 95,000 distinct CDR3 sequences, more than 9% of them appearing once. The V gene's germline CDR1 is MNHEY and CDR2 SMNVEV (reference sequence). The trim removed 6 bases at V and 3 bases at J, leaving 1 base unmatched. The CDR3 sequence is 13 residues long. In the case of this clonotype: Its antigen is as yet unknown.

Time point denoted: patch test 1, 2 weeks after DPC sensitization. Treatment: therapeutic diphenylcyclopropenone sensitization with weekly scalp DPC. Each patch test followed a blood draw. Study-wide results and caveats: Versus controls, significantly more large CDR3 similarity clusters arose from expanded TCRs. TCRs above 1 in 1000 frequency stayed constant with DPC sensitization.

The chain recombines TRBV27 with TRBJ2-2; 7 bases line up with TRBD2. This TCR was sampled from a man aged 40-50 years with alopecia areata. Some clones in this sample may be carry-over from other donors' samples. The sequenced sample was whole blood, obtained in connection with sensitization to the hapten diphenylcyclopropenone (DPC). The CDR3 DNA reads as TGTGCCAGCAGCCGGGGGGACACCGGGGAGCTGTTTTTT. It specifies CASSRGDTGELFF.